The source of this T cell receptor (beta chain) is a study of T cells in Graves' hyperthyroidism and ophthalmopathy. Researchers amplified the TCR beta CDR3 regions from RNA transcripts. An initial round of RT-PCR targeting the TCR CDR3 relied on the HTBI primer set. One entry per CDR3 protein results from TCRdb running MiXCR on the multiplex PCR reads. There are 400,000 to 450,000 distinct CDR3 sequences in the sample; approximately 15% occur only once, and less than 15% lies in the top ten. Each 10 ml fresh peripheral blood draw supplied the PBMCs. This CDR3 is 13 amino acids long. V was clipped by 4 bases and J by 3 bases, with 9 bases between them. Germline CDR1 and CDR2: SGHNT and YYREEE (reference sequence).

This receptor was identified in a young man with Graves' ophthalmopathy. Sequencing used blood. This rearrangement joins TRBV5-4 to TRBJ2-3; D is unclear. The CDR3 reads CASSGIKTDTQYF. The CDR3 DNA follows: TGTGCCAGCAGCGGGATTAAGACAGATACGCAGTATTTT.